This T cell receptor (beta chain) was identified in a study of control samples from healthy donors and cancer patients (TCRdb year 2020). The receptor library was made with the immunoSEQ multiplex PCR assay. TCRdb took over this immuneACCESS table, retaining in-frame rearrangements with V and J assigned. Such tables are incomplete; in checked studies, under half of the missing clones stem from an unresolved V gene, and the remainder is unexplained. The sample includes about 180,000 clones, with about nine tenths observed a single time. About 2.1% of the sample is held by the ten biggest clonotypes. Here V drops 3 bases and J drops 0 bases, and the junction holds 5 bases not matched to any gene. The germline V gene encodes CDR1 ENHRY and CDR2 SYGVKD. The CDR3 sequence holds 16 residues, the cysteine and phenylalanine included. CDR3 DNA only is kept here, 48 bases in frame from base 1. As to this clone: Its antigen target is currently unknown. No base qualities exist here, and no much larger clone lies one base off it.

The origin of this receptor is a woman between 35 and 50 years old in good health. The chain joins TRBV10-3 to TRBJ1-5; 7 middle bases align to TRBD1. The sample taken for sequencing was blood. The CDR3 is CAISERDSDSNQPQHF. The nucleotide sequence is TGTGCCATCAGTGAAAGGGACAGTGATAGCAATCAGCCCCAGCATTTT.